Presented here are 21 T cell receptor beta chains from one specimen sequenced in a study of blood T cell repertoires in COVID-19. Method: immunoSEQ multiplex PCR; TCRdb's copy keeps in-frame clones and lacks some. Among 200,000 or so clones listed, roughly 87% were seen once. Sequenced sample: peripheral blood. The receptors originated from a man aged 40-55 years with active or convalescent COVID-19.

The chain is built from TRBV29-1 and TRBJ2-1; 10 bases are a match to TRBD2. Germline trimming cut 7 bases from V and 5 bases from J; bases unmatched to any gene: 8. Germline V gene data show CDR1 as SQVTM and CDR2 as ANQGSEA. CDR3 length: 14 residues. The CDR3 region has the DNA TGCAGCGCCCAGTCGGGACTAGCGAACAATGAGCAGTTCTTC. Protein: CSAQSGLANNEQFF.

This chain connects TRBV19 to TRBJ1-2, with unresolved D. This CDR3 contains 15 residues. Germline loops: CDR1 LNHDA, CDR2 SQIVND (reference sequence). With 2 bases removed from V and 1 base from J, the gap between germline ends came to 11 bases. In DNA, the CDR3 is TGTGCCAGTAGTATACTCGGACTGGATAACTATGGCTACACCTTC. This codes for CASSILGLDNYGYTF.

CDR3 sequence reads: CASSLLGDRAYNEQFF. The CDR3 DNA is TGTGCCAGCAGCCTCTTAGGGGACAGGGCCTACAATGAGCAGTTCTTC. V is TRBV3-1 (or the pseudogene TRBV3-2) and J is TRBJ2-1, with TRBD1 identical over 9 bases. The V segment lost 4 bases and the J segment 2 bases; nucleotides outside the gene matches: 6. The germline V gene encodes CDR1 LGHDT and CDR2 YNNKEL (reference sequence). This CDR3 spans 16 amino acids.

This chain links TRBV4-1 with TRBJ2-3; D is undetermined. Trimming took off 3 bases at V and 4 bases at J, with 5 bases between the two ends. CDR1 is MGHRA, CDR2 YSYEKL, per germline. The CDR3 covers 12 residues. The CDR3 loop is CASSQPADTQYF. The CDR3 DNA sequence: TGCGCCAGCAGCCAGCCAGCAGATACGCAGTATTTT.

This clone was counted once. The rearrangement links TRBV25-1 to TRBJ1-5; 8 bases align to TRBD1. From germline, CDR1 is MGHDK and CDR2 SYGVNS. This CDR3 contains 14 residues. The V gene end was trimmed by 3 bases and the J gene end by 4 bases; junction bases not matched to a gene: 2. CDR3 amino acids: CASSEQGANQPQHF. In DNA form, the CDR3 reads TGTGCCAGCAGTGAGCAGGGGGCGAATCAGCCCCAGCATTTT.

The rearrangement uses TRBV14 and TRBJ2-7; TRBD2 is a possible D gene (6 bases). Per germline, CDR1 SGHDN and CDR2 FVKESK. The CDR3 totals 16 residues. The germline V and J ends were trimmed by 1 base and 2 bases, with 15 bases remaining between them. Here the CDR3 reads CASSQGGGLRPYEQYF. CDR3 coding DNA: TGTGCCAGCAGCCAAGGTGGGGGACTTAGACCCTACGAGCAGTACTTC.

This clone occurred a few times. Written as DNA, the CDR3 is TGCGCCAGCAGCTGGCTTGGACAGAGACAAGAGACCCAGTACTTC. Translation gives CASSWLGQRQETQYF. V and J are TRBV5-1 and TRBJ2-5, with D perhaps TRBD1 (6 bases). The length of the CDR3 is 15 residues. The germline V gene has CDR1 SGHRS and CDR2 YFSETQ. V was shortened by 3 bases and J by 2 bases, with 14 bases between the two germline ends.

This chain links TRBV7-9 with TRBJ1-5; D not certain. The CDR3 contains 19 residues. V lost 2 bases and J lost 8, with 28 bases in between. Per germline, CDR1 SEHNR and CDR2 FQNEAQ (reference sequence). The CDR3 region is CASSLLLTRAFLYGKPQHF. The CDR3 nucleotides are TGTGCCAGCAGCTTATTGCTGACACGCGCGTTTTTATATGGTAAGCCCCAGCATTTT.

The chain couples TRBV2 to TRBJ2-4; TRBD1 matches at 7 bases. The J segment lost 4 bases and the V segment lost 6 bases, leaving 6 bases of the junction unmatched. There are 14 residues in the CDR3. Germline V gene lookup returns CDR1 SNHLY and CDR2 FYNNEI. Here the CDR3 DNA reads TGTGCCAGCAGAACAGGGGTTGGGAAAAACATTCAGTACTTC. Translated, it gives CASRTGVGKNIQYF. Supplemented by reference TRBV2 and TRBJ2-4, the full variable domain reads EPEVTQTPSHQVTQMGQEVILRCVPISNHLYFYWYRQILGQKVEFLVSFYNNEISEKSEIFDDQFSVERPDGSNFTLKIRSTKLEDSAMYFCASRTGVGKNIQYFGAGTRLSVL.

The chain uses TRBV5-1 and TRBJ2-7; 9 positions agree with TRBD1. CDR1 is SGHRS, CDR2 YFSETQ, per germline. This CDR3 comprises 18 residues. The V and J ends lost 4 bases and 1 base, in that order; junction bases with no gene match: 15. CDR3 sequence (DNA): TGCGCCAGCAGCCCGGGACAGGGCTTGGATAAACGTTCCTACGAGCAGTACTTC. Amino acids: CASSPGQGLDKRSYEQYF.

V gene TRBV30 combines with J gene TRBJ2-4; D is undetermined. Germline CDR1 is GTSNPN and CDR2 is SVGIG (reference sequence). The germline V and J ends were trimmed by 0 bases and 7 bases, with 13 bases remaining between them. The CDR3 contains 14 residues. CDR3 coding DNA: TGTGCCTGGAGTGTAGGCAGCCACGGGAACATTCAGTACTTC. Its protein product is CAWSVGSHGNIQYF.

The chain employs TRBV7-2 and TRBJ2-1, with TRBD1 matching over 7 bases. This CDR3 is 14 amino acids long. Germline V CDR1 and CDR2: SGHTA, FQGNSA. V gave up 1 base and J gave up 7 bases; unmatched junction bases: 4. In DNA, the CDR3 is TGTGCCAGCAGCTTAGAGGGGGCGAATAATGAGCAGTTCTTC. It translates to CASSLEGANNEQFF.

V usage is TRBV5-1 and J usage is TRBJ1-1, with TRBD1 matching 7 bases. The length of the CDR3 is 15 residues. CDR1 is SGHRS, CDR2 YFSETQ, per germline. The V and J ends lost 4 bases and 4 bases, in that order; junction bases with no gene match: 10. This CDR3 reads CASSQRQGRGTEAFF. CDR3 bases: TGCGCCAGCAGCCAGAGACAGGGCAGGGGCACTGAAGCTTTCTTT.

The CDR3: CASSPQGNYGYTF. CDR3 nucleotides: TGTGCCAGTAGTCCACAGGGGAACTATGGCTACACCTTC. V and J are TRBV19 and TRBJ1-2, with TRBD1 matching over 7 bases. In germline, CDR1 is LNHDA, CDR2 SQIVND (reference sequence). The CDR3 contains 13 residues. V was clipped by 5 bases and J by 2 bases; unmatched bases: 2.

This chain joins TRBV6-5 and TRBJ2-6; D may be TRBD2 (5 bases). The CDR3 length is 15 residues. V was shortened by 6 bases and J by 4 bases, with 13 bases between the two germline ends. Per germline, CDR1 MNHEY and CDR2 SVGAGI. CDR3 residues: CASRTYTGGANVLTF. The CDR3 DNA follows: TGTGCCAGCAGAACATACACGGGAGGGGCCAACGTCCTGACTTTC.

Worth noting for this clone: An end of the junction differs from the germline gene, which may be a read error. The genes are TRBV28 and TRBJ1-2; possibly TRBD1 for D (6 bases). The CDR3 totals 14 residues. Germline values: CDR1 MDHEN, CDR2 SYDVKM. The DNA for the CDR3 is TGTGCCAGCAGTTTGTACAGGGTAAAAGGGGCTCTAAACTTC. Translation: CASSLYRVKGALNF.

The CDR3 DNA reads TGTGCCACCAGCAGAGAGCGCAACGAGGAGATCTATGGCTACACCTTC. This translates into CATSRERNEEIYGYTF. This sequence joins TRBV15 and TRBJ1-2; D not certain. In germline, CDR1 is LNHNV, CDR2 YYDKDF (reference sequence). The V gene lost 0 bases and the J gene lost 4 bases, with 15 bases spanning the gap. This CDR3 comprises 16 residues.

The chain is built from TRBV29-1 and TRBJ1-1; D remains ambiguous. V gave up 5 bases and J gave up 3 bases, with 19 bases separating them. Germline-derived CDR1 and CDR2 are SQVTM and ANQGSEA. The CDR3 runs 15 residues. CDR3 region: CSVTTVGEADTEAFF. DNA of the CDR3: TGCAGCGTTACTACGGTTGGGGAAGCGGACACTGAAGCTTTCTTT.

This clone showed up just a few times. The V gene is TRBV5-1, the J gene TRBJ2-2; D may be TRBD1 (6 bases). V was trimmed by 0 bases and J by 9 bases, leaving 12 bases between them. The CDR3 consists of 14 residues. The germline V gene has CDR1 SGHRS and CDR2 YFSETQ. The CDR3 DNA reads as TGCGCCAGCAGCTTGGCGGCAGGGGCTAGGGAGCTGTTTTTT. Translation: CASSLAAGARELFF.

The chain has TRBV6-1 and TRBJ1-2, with D unclear. The ends were cut back, 0 bases at V and 3 bases at J, with 5 bases in the middle. Per the germline V gene, CDR1 is MNHNS and CDR2 is SASEGT. This CDR3 has 13 amino acids. CDR3: CASSEAADYGYTF. The DNA for the CDR3 is TGTGCCAGCAGTGAAGCTGCGGACTATGGCTACACCTTC.

The chain uses TRBV30 and TRBJ1-6; D not certain. The CDR3 sequence is 17 residues long. Deletions cut 0 bases from V and 0 bases from J, with 12 bases between. Germline V CDR1 and CDR2: GTSNPN, SVGIG (reference sequence). The CDR3 bases are TGTGCCTGGAGTGTACCCAAGGAGAGCTCCTATAATTCACCCCTCCACTTT. It specifies CAWSVPKESSYNSPLHF.